The entry below gives a single TCR beta chain sequence along with its context. Per the study methods: Estimates of nucleated cell counts were drawn from the amplification of reference gene primers. Profiled with immunoSEQ multiplex PCR; TCRdb holds only in-frame clones, not every one. V, J and clone size are those of that table, while D and trimming were read from the DNA. The sample has around 83,000 clones; roughly 91% are singletons. CDR3 length: 13 amino acids. Germline CDR1 MNHEY, CDR2 SVGAGI. Trimming stripped 3 bases from V and 7 bases from J, with 12 bases between. This sample stems from a study of blood T cell repertoires in COVID-19. Background on the study: Italy, Spain and the United States were the sources of the convalescent and acute COVID-19 samples.

The clonotype comes from a man in his 70s with active or convalescent COVID-19. The chain couples TRBV6-5 to TRBJ1-2, with D uncertain. The sequenced sample was peripheral blood. CDR3 protein: CASSYVRGSGYTF. In nucleotides, the CDR3 is TGTGCCAGCAGTTATGTCCGGGGTAGTGGCTACACCTTC.